Listed below are T cell receptor beta chains from one sample, sequenced in a study of human T cells and chemical hapten exposure. Using its own MiXCR run on the RACE reads, TCRdb lists one record per CDR3 protein. The data contain about 160,000 distinct CDR3 sequences, around a quarter of them seen just once; the ten biggest clones take up approximately 2.1%. Source: whole blood, taken in connection with sensitization to the hapten diphenylcyclopropenone (DPC). The source is a woman between 18 and 29 years old with alopecia areata. Some clones in this sample may be carry-over from other donors' samples. Both conserved end residues are part of each CDR3. D genes are given only for firm matches. A row's size may be missing; if present it is once, few, many or a size class.

>TRBV5-1|TRBJ2-3|NA|NA
CASSLGGKTQYF
TGCGCCAGCAGCTTGGGCGGAAAAACGCAGTATTTT
>TRBV30|TRBJ1-6|NA|few
CAWRVRRKEPLHF
TGTGCCTGGAGGGTGAGGAGGAAGGAGCCCCTCCACTTT
>TRBV27|TRBJ1-2|NA|NA
CASSLRQGSGYTF
TGTGCCAGCAGTTTGAGGCAGGGGAGCGGCTACACCTTC
>TRBV25-1|TRBJ2-1|TRBD2|NA
CASSEFGTSVLKQFF
TGTGCCAGCAGTGAATTTGGGACTAGCGTACTGAAGCAGTTCTTC
>TRBV7-9|TRBJ1-5|TRBD1|NA
CASRGTVDQPQHF
TGTGCCAGCAGGGGGACAGTAGATCAGCCCCAGCATTTT
>TRBV27|TRBJ1-5|TRBD1|NA
CASSPLHTGDNQPQHF
TGTGCCAGCAGTCCCCTCCACACAGGGGACAATCAGCCCCAGCATTTT
>TRBV6-2/TRBV6-3|TRBJ2-1|NA|few
CATLSQSSYNEQFF
TGTGCCACCCTTTCGCAGAGCTCCTACAATGAGCAGTTCTTC
>TRBV18|TRBJ1-1|NA|few
CASSPSPGQNTEAFF
TGTGCCAGCTCACCGTCACCGGGACAGAACACTGAAGCTTTCTTT
>TRBV6-5|TRBJ2-1|TRBD2|few
CASTLLAGRENEQFF
TGTGCCAGCACCCTACTAGCGGGAAGGGAGAATGAGCAGTTCTTC
>TRBV20-1|TRBJ1-5|NA|NA
CSARDPNQPQHF
TGCAGTGCTAGAGATCCCAATCAGCCCCAGCATTTT
>TRBV28|TRBJ1-2|TRBD1|few
CASRDRGPFYGYTF
TGTGCCAGCAGGGACAGGGGTCCCTTCTATGGCTACACCTTC
>TRBV4-1|TRBJ2-1|TRBD2|few
CASSNSGPYNEQFF
TGCGCCAGCAGCAATAGCGGGCCTTACAATGAGCAGTTCTTC
>TRBV7-8|TRBJ2-3|TRBD2|once
CASSLSRLARSTDTQYF
TGTGCCAGCAGCTTAAGCCGACTAGCGAGAAGCACAGATACGCAGTATTTT
>TRBV9|TRBJ2-5|NA|NA
CASSVGRTQETQYF
TGTGCCAGCAGCGTAGGCCGGACCCAAGAGACCCAGTACTTC
>TRBV7-2|TRBJ2-3|TRBD2|NA
CASSSEGGRDTQYF
TGTGCCAGCAGCTCTGAAGGCGGGAGGGATACGCAGTATTTT
>TRBV20-1|TRBJ2-7|TRBD2|many
CSAGEREGPYEQYF
TGCAGTGCTGGAGAGCGGGAGGGCCCCTACGAGCAGTACTTC
>TRBV12-3/TRBV12-4|TRBJ2-7|NA|NA
CASSYSSGRYEQYF
TGTGCCAGCAGTTATTCAAGTGGCCGCTACGAGCAGTACTTC
>TRBV27|TRBJ1-1|NA|few
CASSSRRDPRARRDTEAFF
TGTGCCAGCAGTTCACGCCGGGACCCCAGGGCGCGAAGGGACACTGAAGCTTTCTTT
>TRBV12-5|TRBJ2-5|NA|NA
CASAPGGSETQYF
TGTGCTAGTGCCCCTGGAGGGTCAGAGACCCAGTACTTC
>TRBV27|TRBJ2-7|NA|NA
CASSSPLTYEQYF
TGTGCCAGCAGTTCACCCTTAACGTACGAGCAGTACTTC
>TRBV6-2/TRBV6-3|TRBJ1-1|TRBD1|few
CASSKRTGGEAFF
TGTGCCAGCAGCAAGAGGACAGGGGGTGAAGCTTTCTTT
>TRBV27|TRBJ1-5|NA|few
CASSLVFLGGQQPQHF
TGTGCCAGCAGTTTGGTGTTTCTCGGGGGCCAACAGCCCCAGCATTTT
>TRBV7-2|TRBJ1-2|NA|NA
CASGDKGTRGGTGYTF
TGTGCCAGCGGTGACAAGGGGACTAGGGGCGGGACTGGCTACACCTTC
>TRBV5-1|TRBJ2-7|NA|few
CASRNQVASSYEQYF
TGCGCCAGCAGAAACCAGGTAGCTAGTTCCTACGAGCAGTACTTC
>TRBV7-2|TRBJ2-2|NA|few
CASSLAGWGNTGELFF
TGTGCCAGCAGCTTAGCCGGTTGGGGCAACACCGGGGAGCTGTTTTTT
>TRBV11-2|TRBJ2-1|TRBD2|NA
CASSLAGGFTYNEQFF
TGTGCCAGCAGCTTAGCGGGGGGGTTTACGTACAATGAGCAGTTCTTC
>TRBV20-1|TRBJ2-7|NA|NA
CSASLGGSYEQYF
TGCAGTGCTAGTTTGGGGGGCAGCTACGAGCAGTACTTC
>TRBV29-1|TRBJ2-1|TRBD1|NA
CSSRTGAPSYNEQFF
TGCAGCTCAAGGACAGGGGCCCCCTCCTACAATGAGCAGTTCTTC
>TRBV5-1|TRBJ2-1|NA|NA
CTSSLGSHNEQFF
TGCACCAGCAGCTTGGGATCACACAATGAGCAGTTCTTC
>TRBV12-3/TRBV12-4|TRBJ2-3|NA|few
CASSFNGPQYF
TGTGCCAGCAGTTTCAATGGGCCGCAGTATTTT
>TRBV7-9|TRBJ2-3|TRBD1|NA
CASSLSTGGVDTQYF
TGTGCCAGCAGCTTGTCGACAGGGGGCGTAGATACGCAGTATTTT
>TRBV6-2/TRBV6-3|TRBJ2-5|NA|NA
CASSYWSLETQYF
TGTGCCAGCAGTTACTGGTCCCTAGAGACCCAGTACTTC
>TRBV9|TRBJ2-1|NA|NA
CASSGKEQFF
TGTGCCAGCAGCGGGAAAGAGCAGTTCTTC
>TRBV18|TRBJ2-1|TRBD1|NA
CASSPQDRVEFF
TGTGCCAGCTCACCACAAGACAGGGTAGAGTTCTTC
>TRBV6-1|TRBJ1-5|TRBD1|few
CASSGPPGQVNQPQHF
TGTGCCAGCAGTGGCCCCCCGGGACAGGTCAATCAGCCCCAGCATTTT
>TRBV9|TRBJ2-2|NA|NA
CASSGGIGGELFF
TGTGCCAGCAGTGGTGGTATCGGGGGGGAGCTGTTTTTT
>TRBV6-6|TRBJ1-6|NA|NA
CASRTAGASRNSPLHF
TGTGCCAGCAGGACCGCAGGGGCGAGCCGCAATTCACCCCTCCACTTT
>TRBV20-1|TRBJ2-7|NA|many
CSARPGFLDEQYF
TGCAGTGCTCGCCCGGGGTTTCTGGACGAGCAGTACTTC
>TRBV6-2/TRBV6-3|TRBJ2-7|NA|NA
CASTYYRAPAIYEQYF
TGTGCCAGCACCTACTACCGGGCCCCCGCTATTTACGAGCAGTACTTC
>TRBV29-1|TRBJ1-5|NA|few
CSVGSNQPQHF
TGCAGCGTTGGAAGCAATCAGCCCCAGCATTTT
>TRBV7-8|TRBJ2-7|NA|NA
CASSSRRFSSYEQYF
TGTGCCAGCAGTTCGAGGCGTTTTAGCTCCTACGAGCAGTACTTC
>TRBV20-1|TRBJ2-7|TRBD1|many
CSARDSSSQGVYEQYF
TGCAGTGCTAGAGATTCAAGTTCACAGGGGGTCTACGAGCAGTACTTC
>TRBV6-6|TRBJ2-7|NA|few
CASTRSSGSDEQYF
TGTGCCAGCACCCGGTCCAGTGGGAGCGACGAGCAGTACTTC
>TRBV12-5|TRBJ1-1|NA|NA
CASGLGTEAFF
TGTGCTAGTGGTTTGGGGACTGAAGCTTTCTTT
>TRBV9|TRBJ1-2|NA|few
CASSVAGGREGGYTF
TGTGCCAGCAGCGTAGCTGGGGGTCGTGAAGGCGGGTACACCTTC
>TRBV12-3/TRBV12-4|TRBJ2-7|NA|NA
CASSLRDRAYEQYF
TGTGCCAGCAGCCTCCGGGACCGTGCCTACGAGCAGTACTTC
>TRBV2|TRBJ2-3|NA|NA
CASVGVADTQYF
TGTGCCAGCGTGGGAGTGGCAGATACGCAGTATTTT
>TRBV12-3/TRBV12-4|TRBJ2-7|NA|many
CASSLHRPGIYEQYF
TGTGCCAGCAGTTTACACAGGCCGGGGATCTACGAGCAGTACTTC
>TRBV6-2/TRBV6-3|TRBJ2-3|NA|NA
CASRLDKPTDTQYF
TGTGCCAGCCGGTTGGACAAACCCACAGATACGCAGTATTTT
>TRBV4-3|TRBJ2-1|NA|NA
CASSQDEAFYSYNEQFF
TGCGCCAGCAGCCAAGATGAGGCCTTTTACTCCTACAATGAGCAGTTCTTC
>TRBV4-1|TRBJ2-3|TRBD2|NA
CASSQDAGLAGGIFTDTQYF
TGCGCCAGCAGCCAAGACGCCGGACTAGCGGGAGGGATATTCACAGATACGCAGTATTTT
>TRBV14|TRBJ2-1|NA|NA
CASSGARDNEQFF
TGTGCCAGCAGCGGGGCACGAGACAATGAGCAGTTCTTC